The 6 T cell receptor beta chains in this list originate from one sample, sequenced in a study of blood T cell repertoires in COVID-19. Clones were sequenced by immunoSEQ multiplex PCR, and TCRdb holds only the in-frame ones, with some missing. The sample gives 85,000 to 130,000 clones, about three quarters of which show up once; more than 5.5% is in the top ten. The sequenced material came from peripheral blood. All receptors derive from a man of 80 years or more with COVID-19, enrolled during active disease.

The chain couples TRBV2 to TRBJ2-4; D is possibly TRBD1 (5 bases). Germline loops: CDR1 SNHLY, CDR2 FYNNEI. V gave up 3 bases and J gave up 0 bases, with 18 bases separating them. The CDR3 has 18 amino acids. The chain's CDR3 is CASSDPVDSHLAKNIQYF. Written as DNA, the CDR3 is TGTGCCAGCAGTGACCCCGTTGACAGTCACCTAGCCAAAAACATTCAGTACTTC. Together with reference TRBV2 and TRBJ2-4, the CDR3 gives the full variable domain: EPEVTQTPSHQVTQMGQEVILRCVPISNHLYFYWYRQILGQKVEFLVSFYNNEISEKSEIFDDQFSVERPDGSNFTLKIRSTKLEDSAMYFCASSDPVDSHLAKNIQYFGAGTRLSVL.

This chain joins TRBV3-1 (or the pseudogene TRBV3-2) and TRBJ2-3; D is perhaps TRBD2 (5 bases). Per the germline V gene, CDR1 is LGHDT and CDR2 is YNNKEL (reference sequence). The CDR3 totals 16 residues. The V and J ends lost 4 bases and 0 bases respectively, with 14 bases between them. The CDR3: CASSRRSFPSTDTQYF. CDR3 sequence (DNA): TGTGCCAGCAGCCGGAGGAGCTTCCCTAGCACAGATACGCAGTATTTT.

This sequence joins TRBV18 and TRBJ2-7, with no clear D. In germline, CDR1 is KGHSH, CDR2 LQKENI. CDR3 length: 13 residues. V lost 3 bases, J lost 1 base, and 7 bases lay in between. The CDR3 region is CASSPAVSYEQYF. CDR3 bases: TGTGCCAGCTCACCGGCAGTTTCCTACGAGCAGTACTTC.

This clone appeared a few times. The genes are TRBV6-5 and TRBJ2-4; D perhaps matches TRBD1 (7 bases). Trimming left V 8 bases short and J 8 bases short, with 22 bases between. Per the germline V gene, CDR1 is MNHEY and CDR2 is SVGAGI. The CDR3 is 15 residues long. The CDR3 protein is CASSFRGEAGDIQYF. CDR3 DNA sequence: TGTGCCAGCTCATTCAGGGGGGAGGCAGGGGACATTCAGTACTTC.

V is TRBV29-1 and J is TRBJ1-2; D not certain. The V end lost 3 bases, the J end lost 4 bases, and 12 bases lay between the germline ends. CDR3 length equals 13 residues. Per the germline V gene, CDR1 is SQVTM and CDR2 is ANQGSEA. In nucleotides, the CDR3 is TGCAGCGTTGATCGCACAGAAGCCTATGGCTACACCTTC. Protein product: CSVDRTEAYGYTF.

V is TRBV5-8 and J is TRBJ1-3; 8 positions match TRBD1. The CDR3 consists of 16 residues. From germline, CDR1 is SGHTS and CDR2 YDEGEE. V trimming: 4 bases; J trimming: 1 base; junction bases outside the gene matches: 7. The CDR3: CASSLTGGASGNTIYF. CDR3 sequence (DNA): TGTGCCAGCAGCCTTACAGGGGGAGCTTCTGGAAACACCATATATTTT. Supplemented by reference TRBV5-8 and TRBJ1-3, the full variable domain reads EAGVTQSPTHLIKTRGQQATLRCSPISGHTSVYWYQQALGLGLQFLLWYDEGEERNRGNFPPRFSGRQFPNYSSELNVNALELEDSALYLCASSLTGGASGNTIYFGEGSWLTVV.